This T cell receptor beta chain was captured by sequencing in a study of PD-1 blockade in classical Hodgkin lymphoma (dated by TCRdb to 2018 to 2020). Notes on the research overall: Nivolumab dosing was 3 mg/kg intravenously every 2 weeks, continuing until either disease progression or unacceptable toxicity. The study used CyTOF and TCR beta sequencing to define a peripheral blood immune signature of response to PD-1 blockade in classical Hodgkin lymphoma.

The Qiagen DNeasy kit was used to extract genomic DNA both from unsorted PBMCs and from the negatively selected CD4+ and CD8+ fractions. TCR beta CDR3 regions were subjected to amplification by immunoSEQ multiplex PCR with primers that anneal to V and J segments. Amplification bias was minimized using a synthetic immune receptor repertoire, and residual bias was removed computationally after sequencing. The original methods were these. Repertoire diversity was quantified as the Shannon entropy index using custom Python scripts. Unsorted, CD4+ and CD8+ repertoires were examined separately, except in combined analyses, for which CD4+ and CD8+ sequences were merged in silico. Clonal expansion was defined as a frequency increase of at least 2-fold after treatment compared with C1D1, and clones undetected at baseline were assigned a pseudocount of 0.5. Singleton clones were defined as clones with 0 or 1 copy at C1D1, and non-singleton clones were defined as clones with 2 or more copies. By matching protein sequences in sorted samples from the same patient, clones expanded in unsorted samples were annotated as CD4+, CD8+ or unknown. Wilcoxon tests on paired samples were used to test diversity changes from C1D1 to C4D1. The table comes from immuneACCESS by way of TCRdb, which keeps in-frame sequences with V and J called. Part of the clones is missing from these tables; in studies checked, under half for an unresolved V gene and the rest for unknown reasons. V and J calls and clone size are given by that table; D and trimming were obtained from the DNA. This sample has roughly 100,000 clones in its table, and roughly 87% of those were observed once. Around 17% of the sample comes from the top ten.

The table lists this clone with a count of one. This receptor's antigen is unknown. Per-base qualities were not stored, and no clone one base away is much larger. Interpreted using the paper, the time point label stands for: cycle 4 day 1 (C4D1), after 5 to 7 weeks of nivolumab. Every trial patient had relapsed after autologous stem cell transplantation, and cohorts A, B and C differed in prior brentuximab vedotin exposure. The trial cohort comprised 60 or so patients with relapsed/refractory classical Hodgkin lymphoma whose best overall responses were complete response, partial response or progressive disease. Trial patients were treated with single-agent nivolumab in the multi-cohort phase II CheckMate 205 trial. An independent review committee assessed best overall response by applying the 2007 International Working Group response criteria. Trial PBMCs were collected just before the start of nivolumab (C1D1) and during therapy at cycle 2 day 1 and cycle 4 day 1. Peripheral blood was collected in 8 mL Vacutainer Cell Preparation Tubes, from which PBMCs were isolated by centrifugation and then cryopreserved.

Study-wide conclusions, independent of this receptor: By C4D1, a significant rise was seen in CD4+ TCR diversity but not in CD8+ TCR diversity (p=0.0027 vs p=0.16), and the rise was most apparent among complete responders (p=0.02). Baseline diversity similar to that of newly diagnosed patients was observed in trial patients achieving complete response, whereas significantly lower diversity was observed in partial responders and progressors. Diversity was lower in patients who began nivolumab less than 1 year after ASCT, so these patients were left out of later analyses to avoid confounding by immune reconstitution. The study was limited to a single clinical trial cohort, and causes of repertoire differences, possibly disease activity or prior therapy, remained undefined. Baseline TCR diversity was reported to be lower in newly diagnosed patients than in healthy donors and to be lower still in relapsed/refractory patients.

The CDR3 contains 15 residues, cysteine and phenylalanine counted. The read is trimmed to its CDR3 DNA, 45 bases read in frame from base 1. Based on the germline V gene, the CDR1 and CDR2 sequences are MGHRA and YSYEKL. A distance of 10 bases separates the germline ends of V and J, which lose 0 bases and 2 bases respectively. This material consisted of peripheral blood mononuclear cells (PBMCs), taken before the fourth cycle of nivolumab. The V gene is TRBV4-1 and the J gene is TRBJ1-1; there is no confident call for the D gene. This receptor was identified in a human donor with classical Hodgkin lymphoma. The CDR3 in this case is CASSQEGHTNTEAFF. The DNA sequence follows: TGCGCCAGCAGCCAAGAAGGGCATACCAACACTGAAGCTTTCTTT.